This T cell receptor beta chain appears in the sequencing data of a study of post-analysis software for immune sequencing data. Trimming took off 5 bases at V and 9 bases at J, with 11 bases between the two ends. The CDR3 contains 13 residues. CDR1 LGHDT and CDR2 YNNKEL come from the germline V gene (reference sequence). This clonotype was observed a handful of times. The antigen is not known. cDNA libraries of TCR beta carried unique molecular identifiers. Using its own MiXCR run on the PCR reads, TCRdb lists one record per CDR3 protein. The sample includes around 190,000 distinct CDR3 sequences, approximately 29% of them seen just once. Findings of the study overall: A few TRBV segments occurring more often in patients than controls included TRBV5-6, TRBV5-1 and TRBV20-1. A significant reduction in normalized Chao1 diversity was observed in multiple sclerosis patients versus controls.

This sequence originates from a girl aged 2-17 years with multiple sclerosis. Sequencing was performed on blood. The chain recombines TRBV3-1 with TRBJ1-6; D remains ambiguous. Here the CDR3 reads CASSNLQSSPLHF. CDR3 nucleotide sequence: TGTGCCAGCAGCAACCTGCAGAGTTCACCCCTCCACTTT.